This T cell receptor beta chain comes out of a study of radiation and T cells in renal cell carcinoma. Overall study findings and caveats: Dominant CDR3 motifs were more common in irradiated tumors than controls. From baseline, blood top tumor clonotypes peaked at 2 weeks post-radiation.

This clone appeared once. Its antigen is unidentified. Germline assignment: CDR1 SNHLY and CDR2 FYNNEI. The length of the CDR3 is 15 residues. V gave up 3 bases and J gave up 2 bases; unmatched junction bases: 6. Treatment in this sample: 15 Gy SBRT to primary tumor, nephrectomy 4 weeks later. Nephrectomy followed 15 Gy stereotactic body radiation by 4 weeks. The repertoire was sequenced with immunoSEQ multiplex PCR; TCRdb's copy has only in-frame clones and lacks some. The table records under 25,000 clones, 60% to 75% of them present only once. The sample consisted of tumor tissue, taken from a patient whose treatment included radiotherapy and nephrectomy. This sequence was found in a woman aged 70 to 79 with renal cell carcinoma. V usage is TRBV2 and J usage is TRBJ2-7; 8 positions match TRBD1. In DNA form, the CDR3 reads TGTGCCAGCAGTGATGGGGGACAGGCCCCCTACGAGCAGTACTTC. Translated: CASSDGGQAPYEQYF.